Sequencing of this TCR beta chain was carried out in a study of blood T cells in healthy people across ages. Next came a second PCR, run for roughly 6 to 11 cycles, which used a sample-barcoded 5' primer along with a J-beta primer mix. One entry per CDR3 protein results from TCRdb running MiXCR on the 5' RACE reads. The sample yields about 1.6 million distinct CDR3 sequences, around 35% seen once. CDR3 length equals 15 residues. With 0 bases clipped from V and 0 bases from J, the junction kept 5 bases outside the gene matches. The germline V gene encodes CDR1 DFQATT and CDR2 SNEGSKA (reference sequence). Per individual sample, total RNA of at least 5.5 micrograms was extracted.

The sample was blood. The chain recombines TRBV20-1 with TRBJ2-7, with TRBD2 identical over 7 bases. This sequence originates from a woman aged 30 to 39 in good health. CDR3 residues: CSARDLGGDSYEQYF. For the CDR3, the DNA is TGCAGTGCTAGAGATCTGGGGGGGGACTCCTACGAGCAGTACTTC.